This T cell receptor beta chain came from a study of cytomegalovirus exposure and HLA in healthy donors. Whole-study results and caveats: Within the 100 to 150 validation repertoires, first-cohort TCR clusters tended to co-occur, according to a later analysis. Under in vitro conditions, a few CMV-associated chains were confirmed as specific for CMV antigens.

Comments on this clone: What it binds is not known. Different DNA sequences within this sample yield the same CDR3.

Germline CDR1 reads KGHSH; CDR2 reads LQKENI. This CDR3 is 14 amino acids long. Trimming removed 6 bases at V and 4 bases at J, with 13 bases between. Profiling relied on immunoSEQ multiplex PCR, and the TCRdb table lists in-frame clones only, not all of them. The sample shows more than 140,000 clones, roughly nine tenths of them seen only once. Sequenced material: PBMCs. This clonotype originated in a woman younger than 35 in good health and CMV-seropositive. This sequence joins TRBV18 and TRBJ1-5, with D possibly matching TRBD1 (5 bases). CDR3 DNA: TGTGCCAGCTCGGGAGGGGCGCGGAATCAGCCCCAGCATTTT. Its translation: CASSGGARNQPQHF.